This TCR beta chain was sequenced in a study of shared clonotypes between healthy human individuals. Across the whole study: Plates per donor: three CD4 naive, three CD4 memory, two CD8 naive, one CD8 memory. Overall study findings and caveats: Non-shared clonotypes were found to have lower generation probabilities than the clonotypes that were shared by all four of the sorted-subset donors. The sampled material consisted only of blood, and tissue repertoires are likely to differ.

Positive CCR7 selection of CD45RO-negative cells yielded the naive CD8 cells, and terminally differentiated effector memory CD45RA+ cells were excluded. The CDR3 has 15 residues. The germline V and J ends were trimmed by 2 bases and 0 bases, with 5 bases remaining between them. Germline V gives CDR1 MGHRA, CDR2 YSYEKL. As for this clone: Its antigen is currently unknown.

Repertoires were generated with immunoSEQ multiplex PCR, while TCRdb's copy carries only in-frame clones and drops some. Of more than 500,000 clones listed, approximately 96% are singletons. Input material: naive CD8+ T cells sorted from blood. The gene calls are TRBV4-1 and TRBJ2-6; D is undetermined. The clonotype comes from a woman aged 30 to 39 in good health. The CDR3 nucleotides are TGCGCCAGCAGCCAATACGACTCTGGGGCCAACGTCCTGACTTTC. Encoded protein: CASSQYDSGANVLTF.